This paragraph reports one TCR beta chain. Its specificity is not known. The sample originates from a study of CXCR3-negative and CXCR3-positive naive CD8 T cells. As for the study in general: A total of 130 million to 150 million TRB reads was generated, with about 1.5 +/- 0.3 million per library. Study-wide findings and caveats: Naive cells positive for CXCR3 carried more hydrophobic TRB CDR3s than CXCR3-negative ones.

There are 11 residues in the CDR3. CDR1 and CDR2 (germline): LGHNT, FRNRAP. TRB cDNA was prepared as libraries by UMI-labeled 5' RACE. TCRdb reprocessed the 5' RACE reads, keeping one entry per CDR3 protein, no DNA. The table lists about 46,000 distinct CDR3 sequences, with 2% to 2.5% in the top ten. This chain joins TRBV12-5 and TRBJ1-5. The receptor's source is a human donor in good health. Some clones in this sample may be carry-over from other donors' samples. Input material: naive CXCR3- CD8+ T cells from blood. Subset here: CD45RO-CCR7+CD27+CD95- naive CD8+ T cells lacking CXCR3 (TNR3-). The CDR3 is CASGFGQPQHF.